This TCR beta chain was captured in a study of shared clonotypes between healthy human individuals. Regarding the study as a whole: The genetic and exposure-history diversity represented was limited by few donors.

A remark on this clone: The antigen is unknown.

The V segment lost 4 bases and the J segment 4 bases; nucleotides outside the gene matches: 11. Germline V CDR1 and CDR2: MGHRA, YSYEKL. The CDR3 has 16 residues. Each sample came from a Caucasian adult donor living in Nashville, Tennessee. An even split of each subset's genomic DNA across several immunoSEQ plates was performed. PCR replicates from unsorted PBMC used 250 to 300 ng DNA, and this amount was 32,000 or so T cell genomes. Sequencing was performed with immunoSEQ multiplex PCR; in TCRdb, only in-frame clones are kept and a portion is missing. The sample lists roughly 500,000 clones, around 79% occurring once.

The sequenced material came from PBMCs. The clonotype was recovered from a woman between 40 and 50 years old in good health. Some clones in this sample may be carry-over from other donors' samples. The chain couples TRBV4-1 to TRBJ2-7; 9 nucleotides match TRBD2. The CDR3 region has the DNA TGCGCCAGCAGCCGACCAGCGGGAGGACGACGTTACGAGCAGTACTTC. Translation: CASSRPAGGRRYEQYF.